Listed here is a single TCR beta chain. Only one count was recorded for this clone. Its antigen remains unidentified. Within one base of it there is no much larger clone, and no base qualities were kept. This entry is derived from a study of OX40 agonist ivuxolimab in advanced cancers. Study-wide context: The costimulatory receptor OX40 (CD134) was targeted by ivuxolimab, a fully human IgG2 agonistic monoclonal antibody. Peripheral TCRbeta sequencing was intended to test whether TCR sequence diversity was altered and clonal T-cell expansion was caused by ivuxolimab. Of the approximately 50 dose-escalation patients, hepatocellular carcinoma was present in about 20, melanoma in approximately 15, renal cell carcinoma in 9 and head and neck cancer in 9. Intravenous ivuxolimab was administered to patients every 2 weeks at six dose levels: 0.01, 0.1, 0.3, 1.5, 3 and 10 mg/kg. In the dose-escalation cohort, 82.7% of patients were male, and the mean age was around 60 years, with a range of roughly 20 to 79. Partial responses occurred in three dose-escalation patients: two with cutaneous melanoma and one with hepatocellular carcinoma. The monotherapy dose-escalation portion (N ≈ 55 patients) of the phase I ivuxolimab trial is reported in the paper. Patients were allowed to have had prior anti-PD-1, anti-PD-L1 or anti-CTLA-4 therapy, and around 37% of the dose-escalation patients had previously received checkpoint inhibitors. The paper's findings and limits, for the study overall: Which antigens the clonally expanded peripheral T cells were specific for was not determined. In the 0.1-3.0 mg/kg groups, partial responders were among the patients with the lowest normalized peripheral clonal expansion, particularly in CD8+ T cells. At doses of 0.1 to 3.0 mg/kg, clonal expansion of both CD4+ and CD8+ T cells in blood was seen between baseline and week 6. Low levels of normalized T-cell clonal expansion were also shown by some nonresponding patients. After ivuxolimab, more expanded clones were found on average in CD8+ T cells than in CD4+ T cells.

The trial excluded patients who had a history of autoimmune disease or were on systemic immunosuppression. In every dose cohort, peripheral blood was drawn for TCR sequencing at baseline, cycle 4 day 1, and cycle 7 day 1. The samples were taken from a phase I, first-in-human, multicenter, open-label dose-escalation trial of ivuxolimab. Adults with locally advanced or metastatic melanoma, renal cell, hepatocellular, or head and neck squamous cell carcinoma were enrolled in the trial. Before TCR sequencing, CD4+ and CD8+ T cells were separately sorted from peripheral blood. To sequence the TCRbeta CDR3 region, genomic DNA was isolated from the sorted cells. TCRbeta CDR3 regions were sequenced using the immunoSEQ Assay. TCRdb obtained this table from immuneACCESS and retained in-frame rearrangements with V and J assigned. These tables miss some clones; where compared with another copy, unresolved V genes account for less than half of the shortfall, and the remainder is unexplained. Across this sample there are approximately 82,000 clones, with roughly 80% seen only once. Clones ranked in the top ten supply more than 0.75% of the sample.

Including cysteine and phenylalanine, the CDR3 has 15 amino acids. Only the CDR3 DNA is retained, 45 bases long and in frame from the first base. Per the germline V gene (reference sequence), LNHDA is the CDR1 and SQIVND is the CDR2. V is shortened by 6 bases, J by 4 bases, and the region joining them spans 16 bases. Sequencing was performed on CD4+ or CD8+ T cells sorted from blood, taken in a trial of the OX40 agonist ivuxolimab. The chain employs TRBV19 and TRBJ1-5; the D gene is perhaps TRBD1, from 6 matching bases. The TCR sequence derives from an adult with an advanced solid tumor such as melanoma, head and neck, liver or kidney cancer. Read as DNA, the sequence is TGTGCCAGTAGGCTTCCCGGGACACCTAATCAGCCCCAGCATTTT. This translates into CASRLPGTPNQPQHF.